This entry concerns a single T cell receptor beta chain. Its cognate antigen is unknown. This record belongs to a study of Ad26.COV2.S vaccination and SARS-CoV-2 variants. The germline gives CDR1 SGHRS, CDR2 YFSETQ. The CDR3 extends over 17 amino acids. Losses at the gene ends were 0 bases for V and 3 bases for J; bases not matched to a gene: 2. Whole-study results and caveats: Quantification of TCR breadth and depth may have yielded underestimates of total T cell responses. After vaccination, reports described spike-specific CD8+ and CD4+ T cell responses as showing substantial breadth. People who got the vaccine or the placebo had similar non-spike TCR breadth.

Treatment reported: 15 to 20 received Ad26.COV2.S at low or high dose, single or two shots; roughly five received placebo; per-sample allocation not given. At day 63 after the first vaccine or placebo injection, samples were drawn. This adult donor, from Boston, was 18-55 years old. The table came from immunoSEQ multiplex PCR; TCRdb's copy has only in-frame clones and leaves some out. This table has about 320,000 clones, 86% appearing once. V is TRBV5-1 and J is TRBJ2-2, with TRBD2 matching over 13 bases. This sequence was found in a person between 18 and 59 years old who received the Ad26.COV2.S COVID-19 vaccine or a placebo. This specimen consisted of peripheral blood, obtained in a trial of Ad26.COV2.S vaccine versus placebo. CDR3 nucleotide sequence: TGCGCCAGCAGCTTGGGACTAGCGGGGGGCCACACCGGGGAGCTGTTTTTT. This gives the protein CASSLGLAGGHTGELFF.